This T cell receptor (beta chain) comes out of a study of blood T cells in healthy people across ages. Combining a sample-barcoded 5' primer with a J-beta primer mix, a second PCR ran for 7 to 11 cycles. TCRdb reprocessed the 5' RACE reads with MiXCR, giving one entry per CDR3 protein. The top ten clones hold around a quarter of a sample with hundreds of thousands of distinct CDR3 sequences, roughly 60% of them seen once. This CDR3 has 14 amino acids. Germline assignment: CDR1 SGHTA and CDR2 FQGNSA. V lost 5 bases and J lost 5; bases outside the gene matches: 7. The table lists this clonotype with a few counts.

This chain connects TRBV7-2 to TRBJ2-5, with 8 bases matching TRBD2. The sample was blood. The clonotype originates from a man aged 30-40 years in good health. In DNA, the CDR3 is TGTGCCAGCAGCCGTCGTTTAGCGGGGGAGACCCAGTACTTC. Translating it yields CASSRRLAGETQYF.